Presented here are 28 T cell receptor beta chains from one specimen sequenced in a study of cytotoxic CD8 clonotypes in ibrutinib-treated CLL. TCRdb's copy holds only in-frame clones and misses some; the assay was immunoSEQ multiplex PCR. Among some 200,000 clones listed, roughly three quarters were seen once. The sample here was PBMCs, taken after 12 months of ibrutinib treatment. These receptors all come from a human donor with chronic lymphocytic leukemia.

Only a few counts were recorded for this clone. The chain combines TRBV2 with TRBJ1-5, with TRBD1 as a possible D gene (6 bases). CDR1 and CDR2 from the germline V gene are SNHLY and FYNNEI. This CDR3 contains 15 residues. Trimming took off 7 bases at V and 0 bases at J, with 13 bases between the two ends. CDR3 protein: CASKLGQISNQPQHF. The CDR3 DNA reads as TGTGCCAGCAAGCTAGGACAGATTAGCAATCAGCCCCAGCATTTT.

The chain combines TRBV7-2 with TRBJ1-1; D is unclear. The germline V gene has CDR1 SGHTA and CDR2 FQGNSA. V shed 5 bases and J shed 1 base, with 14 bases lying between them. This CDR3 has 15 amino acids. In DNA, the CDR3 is TGTGCCAGCAGCCAACGACTGACCTCGAACACTGAAGCTTTCTTT. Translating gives CASSQRLTSNTEAFF.

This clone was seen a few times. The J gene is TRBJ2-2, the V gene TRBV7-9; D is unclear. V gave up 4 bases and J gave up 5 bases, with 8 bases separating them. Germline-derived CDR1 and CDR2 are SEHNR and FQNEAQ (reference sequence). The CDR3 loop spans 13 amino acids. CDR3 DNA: TGTGCCAGCAGCTCCCAATGGACCGGGGAGCTGTTTTTT. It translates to CASSSQWTGELFF.

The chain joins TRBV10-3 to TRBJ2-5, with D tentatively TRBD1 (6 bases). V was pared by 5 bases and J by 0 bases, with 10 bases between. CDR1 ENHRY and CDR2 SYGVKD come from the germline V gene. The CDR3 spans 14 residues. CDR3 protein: CAISPTGYQETQYF. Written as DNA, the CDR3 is TGTGCCATCAGTCCTACAGGGTACCAAGAGACCCAGTACTTC.

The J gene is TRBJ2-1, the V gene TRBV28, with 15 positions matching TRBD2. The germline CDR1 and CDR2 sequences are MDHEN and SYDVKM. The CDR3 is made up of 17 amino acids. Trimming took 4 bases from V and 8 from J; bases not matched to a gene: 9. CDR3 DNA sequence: TGTGCCAGCAGTTCCATCGGGACTAGCGGGAGGACAGATGAGCAGTTCTTC. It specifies CASSSIGTSGRTDEQFF.

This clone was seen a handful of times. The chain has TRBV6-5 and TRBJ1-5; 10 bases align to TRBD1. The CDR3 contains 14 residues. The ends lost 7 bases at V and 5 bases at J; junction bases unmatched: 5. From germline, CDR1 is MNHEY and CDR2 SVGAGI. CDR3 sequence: CASKGTGDYQPQHF. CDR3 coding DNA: TGTGCCAGCAAAGGGACAGGGGATTATCAGCCCCAGCATTTT.

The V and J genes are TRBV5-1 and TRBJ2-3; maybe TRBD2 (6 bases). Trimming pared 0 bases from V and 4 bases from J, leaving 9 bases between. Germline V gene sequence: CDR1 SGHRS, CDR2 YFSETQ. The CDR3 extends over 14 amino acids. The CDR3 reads CASSLGLVADTQYF. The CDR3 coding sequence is TGCGCCAGCAGCTTGGGACTAGTGGCAGATACGCAGTATTTT.

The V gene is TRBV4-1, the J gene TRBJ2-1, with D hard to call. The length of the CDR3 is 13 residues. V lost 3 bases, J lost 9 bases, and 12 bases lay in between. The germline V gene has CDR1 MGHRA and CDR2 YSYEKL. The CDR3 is CASSHSGGSEQFF. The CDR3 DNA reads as TGCGCCAGCAGCCATTCTGGCGGCAGTGAGCAGTTCTTC.

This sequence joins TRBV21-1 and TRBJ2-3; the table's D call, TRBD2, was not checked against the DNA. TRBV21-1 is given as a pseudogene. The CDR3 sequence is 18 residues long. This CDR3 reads CARKSSLLAGGPWDTQYF. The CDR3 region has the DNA TGTGCCAGAAAATCATCCCTACTAGCGGGAGGGCCTTGGGATACGCAGTATTTT.

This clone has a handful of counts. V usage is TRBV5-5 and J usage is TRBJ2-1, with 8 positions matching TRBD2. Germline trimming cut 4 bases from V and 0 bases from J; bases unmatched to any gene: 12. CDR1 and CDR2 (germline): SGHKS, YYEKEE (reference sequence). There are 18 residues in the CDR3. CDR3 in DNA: TGTGCCAGCAGCACGAGAGGACTAGCACCGAGCTCCTACAATGAGCAGTTCTTC. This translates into CASSTRGLAPSSYNEQFF.

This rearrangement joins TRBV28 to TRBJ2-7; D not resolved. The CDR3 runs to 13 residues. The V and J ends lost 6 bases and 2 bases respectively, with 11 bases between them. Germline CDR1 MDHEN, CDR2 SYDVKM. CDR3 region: CASRPTATYEQYF. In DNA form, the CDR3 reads TGTGCCAGCAGACCGACTGCTACCTACGAGCAGTACTTC.

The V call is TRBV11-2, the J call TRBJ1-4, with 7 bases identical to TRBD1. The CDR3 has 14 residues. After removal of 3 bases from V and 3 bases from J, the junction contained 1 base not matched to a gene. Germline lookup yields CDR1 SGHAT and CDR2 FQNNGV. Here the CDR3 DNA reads TGTGCCAGCAGCTTCCAGGGGGCTAATGAAAAACTGTTTTTT. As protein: CASSFQGANEKLFF. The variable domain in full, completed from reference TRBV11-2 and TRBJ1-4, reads EAGVAQSPRYKIIEKRQSVAFWCNPISGHATLYWYQQILGQGPKLLIQFQNNGVVDDSQLPKDRFSAERLKGVDSTLKIQPAKLEDSAVYLCASSFQGANEKLFFGSGTQLSVL.

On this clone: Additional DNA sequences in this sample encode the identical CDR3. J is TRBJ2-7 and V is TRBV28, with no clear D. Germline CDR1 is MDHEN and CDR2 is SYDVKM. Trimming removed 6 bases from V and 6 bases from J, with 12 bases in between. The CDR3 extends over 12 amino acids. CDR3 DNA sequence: TGTGCCAGCAGCGCCGCGTGGGGCGAGCAGTACTTC. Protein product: CASSAAWGEQYF.

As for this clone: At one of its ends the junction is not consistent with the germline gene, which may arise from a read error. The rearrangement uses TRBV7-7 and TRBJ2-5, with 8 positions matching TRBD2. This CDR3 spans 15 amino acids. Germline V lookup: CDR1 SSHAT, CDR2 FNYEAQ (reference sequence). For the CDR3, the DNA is TGTGCTAGCAGCTTAGCGGGAACAAATCAAGAGACCCAGTACTTC. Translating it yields CASSLAGTNQETQYF.

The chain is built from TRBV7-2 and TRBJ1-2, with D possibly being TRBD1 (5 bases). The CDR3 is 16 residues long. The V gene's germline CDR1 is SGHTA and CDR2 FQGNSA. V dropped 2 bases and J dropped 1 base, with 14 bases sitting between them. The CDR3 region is CASSLLPAGSNYGYTF. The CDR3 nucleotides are TGTGCCAGCAGCTTACTCCCTGCAGGGAGTAACTATGGCTACACCTTC.

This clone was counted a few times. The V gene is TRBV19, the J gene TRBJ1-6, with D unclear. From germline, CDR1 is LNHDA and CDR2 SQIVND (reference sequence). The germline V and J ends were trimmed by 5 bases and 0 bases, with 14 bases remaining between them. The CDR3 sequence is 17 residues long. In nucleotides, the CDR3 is TGTGCCAGTAGTTCGGAAGCAGGAAGCTCCTATAATTCACCCCTCCACTTT. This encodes CASSSEAGSSYNSPLHF.

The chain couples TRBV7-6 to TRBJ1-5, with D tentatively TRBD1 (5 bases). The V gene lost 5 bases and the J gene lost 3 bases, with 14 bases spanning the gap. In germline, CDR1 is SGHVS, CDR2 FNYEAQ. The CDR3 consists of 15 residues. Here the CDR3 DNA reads TGTGCCAGCAGCCTAACGGGGGGTAACAATCAGCCCCAGCATTTT. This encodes CASSLTGGNNQPQHF.

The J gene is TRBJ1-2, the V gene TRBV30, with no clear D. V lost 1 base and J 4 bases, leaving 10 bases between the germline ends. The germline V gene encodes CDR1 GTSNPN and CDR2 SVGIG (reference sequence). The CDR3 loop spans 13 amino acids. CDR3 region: CAWSAGSGYGYTF. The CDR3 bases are TGTGCCTGGAGTGCCGGGAGCGGCTATGGCTACACCTTC.

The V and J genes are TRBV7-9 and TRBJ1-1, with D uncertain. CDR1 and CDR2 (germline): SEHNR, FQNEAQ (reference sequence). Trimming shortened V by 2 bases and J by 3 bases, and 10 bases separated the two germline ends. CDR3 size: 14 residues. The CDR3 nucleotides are TGTGCCAGCAGCTTATCGGGAGTGGACACTGAAGCTTTCTTT. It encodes CASSLSGVDTEAFF.

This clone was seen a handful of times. Written as DNA, the CDR3 is TGCAGCGTTGACAGGTTTAGCACTGAAGCTTTCTTT. Residues: CSVDRFSTEAFF. The chain recombines TRBV29-1 with TRBJ1-1; D uncertain. The length of the CDR3 is 12 residues. Trimming cost V 3 bases and J 4 bases, with 9 bases left between them. CDR1 and CDR2 (germline): SQVTM, ANQGSEA. Complete variable domain (other parts from reference TRBV29-1 and TRBJ1-1): SAVISQKPSRDICQRGTSLTIQCQVDSQVTMMFWYRQQPGQSLTLIATANQGSEATYESGFVIDKFPISRPNLTFSTLTVSNMSPEDSSIYLCSVDRFSTEAFFGQGTRLTVV.

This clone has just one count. The CDR3 region is CASSSFQGAETQYF. As DNA, the CDR3 is TGTGCCAGCAGTTCTTTCCAGGGCGCAGAGACCCAGTACTTC. The chain employs TRBV6-5 and TRBJ2-5; D perhaps matches TRBD1 (5 bases). CDR1 and CDR2 from the germline V gene are MNHEY and SVGAGI. The CDR3 length is 14 residues. The germline V and J ends were trimmed by 4 bases and 4 bases, with 13 bases remaining between them.

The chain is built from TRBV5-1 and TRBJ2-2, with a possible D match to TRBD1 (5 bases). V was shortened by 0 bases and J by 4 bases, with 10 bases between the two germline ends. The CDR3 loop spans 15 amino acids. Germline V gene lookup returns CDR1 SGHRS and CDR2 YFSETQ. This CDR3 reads CASSLVTASTGELFF. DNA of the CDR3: TGCGCCAGCAGCTTGGTGACAGCGAGCACCGGGGAGCTGTTTTTT.

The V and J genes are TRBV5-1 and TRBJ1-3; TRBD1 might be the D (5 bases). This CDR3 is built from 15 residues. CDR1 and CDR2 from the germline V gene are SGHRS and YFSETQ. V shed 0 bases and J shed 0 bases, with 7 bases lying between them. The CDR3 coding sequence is TGCGCCAGCAGCTTGGGGGGCTACTCTGGAAACACCATATATTTT. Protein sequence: CASSLGGYSGNTIYF.

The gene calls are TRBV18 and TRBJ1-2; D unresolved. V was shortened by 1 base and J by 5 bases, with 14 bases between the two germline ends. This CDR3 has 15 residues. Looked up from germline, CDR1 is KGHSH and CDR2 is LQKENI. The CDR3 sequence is CASSPQGLQEYGYTF. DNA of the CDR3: TGTGCCAGCTCACCACAGGGATTGCAGGAATATGGCTACACCTTC.

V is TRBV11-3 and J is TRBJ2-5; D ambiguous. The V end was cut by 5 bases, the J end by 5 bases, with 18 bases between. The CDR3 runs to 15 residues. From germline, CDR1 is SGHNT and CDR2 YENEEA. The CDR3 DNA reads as TGTGCCAGCAGCGGCCCCTTTGGGGATTGGGAGACCCAGTACTTC. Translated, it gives CASSGPFGDWETQYF. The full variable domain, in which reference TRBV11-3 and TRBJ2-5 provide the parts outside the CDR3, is EAGVVQSPRYKIIEKKQPVAFWCNPISGHNTLYWYLQNLGQGPELLIRYENEEAVDDSQLPKDRFSAERLKGVDSTLKIQPAELGDSAVYLCASSGPFGDWETQYFGPGTRLLVL.

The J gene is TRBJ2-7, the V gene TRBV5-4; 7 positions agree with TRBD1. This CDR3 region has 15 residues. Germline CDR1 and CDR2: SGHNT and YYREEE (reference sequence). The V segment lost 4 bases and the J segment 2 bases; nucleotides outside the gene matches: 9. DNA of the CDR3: TGTGCCAGCAGCCCTGACAGGGCAGTACCCTACGAGCAGTACTTC. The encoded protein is CASSPDRAVPYEQYF.

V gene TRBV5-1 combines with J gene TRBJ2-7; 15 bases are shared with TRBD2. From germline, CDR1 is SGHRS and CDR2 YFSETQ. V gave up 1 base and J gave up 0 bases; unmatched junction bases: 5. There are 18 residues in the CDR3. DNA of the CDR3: TGCGCCAGCAGCTTGTTCGGGACTAGCGGGGGGCTCTCCTACGAGCAGTACTTC. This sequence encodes CASSLFGTSGGLSYEQYF. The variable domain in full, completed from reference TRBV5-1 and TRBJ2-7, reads KAGVTQTPRYLIKTRGQQVTLSCSPISGHRSVSWYQQTPGQGLQFLFEYFSETQRNKGNFPGRFSGRQFSNSRSEMNVSTLELGDSALYLCASSLFGTSGGLSYEQYFGPGTRLTVT.

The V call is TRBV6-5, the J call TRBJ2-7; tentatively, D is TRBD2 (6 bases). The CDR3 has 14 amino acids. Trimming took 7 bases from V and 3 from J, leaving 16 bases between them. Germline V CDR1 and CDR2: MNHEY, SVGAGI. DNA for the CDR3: TGTGCCAGCAAAGGGACTGGACAACTCTACGAGCAGTACTTC. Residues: CASKGTGQLYEQYF.